A single sample gave rise to the 8 T cell receptor beta chains below, sequenced in a study of T cell changes during pregnancy in multiple sclerosis. The repertoire was sequenced with immunoSEQ multiplex PCR; TCRdb's copy has only in-frame clones and lacks some. The sample holds some 120,000 clones, 90% to 96% seen once. This specimen consisted of peripheral blood, obtained after pregnancy. Receptors originate from a female donor with multiple sclerosis, enrolled in a pregnancy study.

V and J are TRBV6-5 and TRBJ2-2, with D hard to call. V was trimmed by 0 bases and J by 7 bases, leaving 6 bases between them. Per the germline V gene, CDR1 is MNHEY and CDR2 is SVGAGI. The CDR3 consists of 13 residues. The CDR3 DNA sequence: TGTGCCAGCAGTTACTCAAGTAGCGGGGAGCTGTTTTTT. Translating it yields CASSYSSSGELFF.

This chain links TRBV20-1 with TRBJ1-2, with a tentative D call TRBD1 (5 bases). The germline CDR1 and CDR2 sequences are DFQATT and SNEGSKA (reference sequence). Between the trimmed V and J ends, which lost 5 bases and 6 bases, there was a span of 10 bases. This CDR3 comprises 11 residues. CDR3 region: CSAGASDGYTF. The CDR3 DNA follows: TGCAGTGCTGGGGCGTCGGATGGCTACACCTTC.

The gene calls are TRBV30 and TRBJ2-6, with D tentatively TRBD1 (5 bases). This CDR3 has 14 amino acids. Germline CDR1 reads GTSNPN; CDR2 reads SVGIG (reference sequence). V was trimmed by 5 bases and J by 3 bases, leaving 11 bases between them. The CDR3 DNA reads TGTGCCTGGGATGTAGGGGTTGGGGCCAACGTCCTGACTTTC. It encodes CAWDVGVGANVLTF.

The chain uses TRBV28 and TRBJ1-4; D gene ambiguous. The germline V and J ends were trimmed by 7 bases and 10 bases, with 10 bases remaining between them. Germline V gives CDR1 MDHEN, CDR2 SYDVKM. CDR3 size: 11 residues. The CDR3 nucleotides are TGTGCCAGCAAAACTGCAGGAAAACTGTTTTTT. Its translation is CASKTAGKLFF.

V and J are TRBV23-1 and TRBJ2-1, with no clear D. TRBV23-1 counts as an open reading frame of uncertain function. V gave up 0 bases and J gave up 6 bases, with 15 bases separating them. CDR3 length: 16 amino acids. CDR3 sequence: CASSQSGPTTFNEQFF. The CDR3 nucleotides are TGCGCCAGCAGTCAATCAGGTCCTACTACCTTCAATGAGCAGTTCTTC.

The chain is built from TRBV7-9 and TRBJ2-3, with 7 bases lining up with TRBD2. J gave up 3 bases and V 4 bases, and 4 bases lay outside the gene matches. The length of the CDR3 is 14 residues. Germline-derived CDR1 and CDR2 are SEHNR and FQNEAQ (reference sequence). The CDR3 here is CASSWEGGTDTQYF. CDR3 nucleotides: TGTGCCAGCAGCTGGGAGGGTGGTACAGATACGCAGTATTTT.

The chain uses TRBV7-9 and TRBJ2-2, with 15 bases lining up with TRBD2. CDR3 length: 16 amino acids. Unmatched junction bases numbered 8, after V lost 5 bases and J lost 10 bases. Per the germline V gene, CDR1 is SEHNR and CDR2 is FQNEAQ (reference sequence). Here the CDR3 DNA reads TGTGCCAGCAGCCTACCGGGACTAGCGGGAGGTGAGGAGCTGTTTTTT. Protein: CASSLPGLAGGEELFF.

The rearrangement uses TRBV28 and TRBJ2-7, with 7 bases aligning to TRBD1. The CDR3 consists of 15 residues. CDR1 and CDR2 (germline): MDHEN, SYDVKM. Trimming removed 3 bases from V and 2 bases from J; junction bases left unmatched: 7. The CDR3 coding sequence is TGTGCCAGCAGTTTCGGGGACAGAGAAACCTACGAGCAGTACTTC. Protein sequence: CASSFGDRETYEQYF. The variable domain in full, with the rest retrieved from reference TRBV28 and TRBJ2-7, is DVKVTQSSRYLVKRTGEKVFLECVQDMDHENMFWYRQDPGLGLRLIYFSYDVKMKEKGDIPEGYSVSREKKERFSLILESASTNQTSMYLCASSFGDRETYEQYFGPGTRLTVT.